These 18 T cell receptor beta chains share one sample of origin, sequenced in a study of CD8 T cells in Susac syndrome. The authors reverse transcribed roughly 0.5 to 1 ug RNA with random hexamers. TCRdb recomputed calls from the immunoSEQ multiplex PCR reads with MiXCR, one row per CDR3 protein. This table holds 250,000 to 300,000 distinct CDR3 sequences, over 75% found once. Sequencing used CD8+ T cells from PBMCs. These receptor sequences come from a human donor with multiple sclerosis.

The V call is TRBV29-1, the J call TRBJ2-7; D remains ambiguous. Germline V gene data show CDR1 as SQVTM and CDR2 as ANQGSEA. V shed 6 bases and J shed 4 bases, with 7 bases lying between them. CDR3 length: 10 residues. The CDR3 DNA reads TGCAGCGTGCTTCATTACGAGCAGTACTTC. This translates into CSVLHYEQYF.

This chain uses TRBV7-2 with TRBJ2-1; the match to TRBD2 covers 15 bases. Trimming removed 4 bases from V and 8 bases from J; junction bases left unmatched: 9. Looked up from germline, CDR1 is SGHTA and CDR2 is FQGNSA. The CDR3 is 17 amino acids. CDR3 bases: TGTGCCAGCAGCTCTCCGGGACTAGCGGGAGGTATCGATGAGCAGTTCTTC. Translated: CASSSPGLAGGIDEQFF.

The chain joins TRBV6-1 to TRBJ2-7; no clear D gene. This CDR3 region has 13 residues. Trimming stripped 4 bases from V and 0 bases from J, with 7 bases between. CDR1 and CDR2 from the germline V gene are MNHNS and SASEGT. In DNA, the CDR3 is TGTGCCAGCAGTGCGCGGCCCTCCTACGAGCAGTACTTC. Translating gives CASSARPSYEQYF.

The chain carries TRBV27 and TRBJ2-5; 9 bases fit TRBD2. Germline V gene lookup returns CDR1 MNHEY and CDR2 SMNVEV (reference sequence). The J segment lost 0 bases and the V segment lost 6 bases, leaving 11 bases of the junction unmatched. CDR3 length: 17 amino acids. The CDR3 nucleotides are TGTGCCAGCAGCCCCTCAGGACTAGCGACCTACCAAGAGACCCAGTACTTC. Encoded protein: CASSPSGLATYQETQYF.

The chain has TRBV7-9 and TRBJ2-3; either TRBD1 or TRBD2 may fit D (6 bases each). The length of the CDR3 is 14 residues. Trimming pared 11 bases from V and 1 base from J, leaving 16 bases between. Looked up from germline, CDR1 is SEHNR and CDR2 is FQNEAQ (reference sequence). The CDR3 nucleotides are TGTGCCGGGGGGCCTGGGATGGGCACAGATACGCAGTATTTT. Translated, it gives CAGGPGMGTDTQYF.

V gene TRBV9 combines with J gene TRBJ2-5; TRBD1 aligns across 7 bases. The CDR3 extends over 14 amino acids. J gave up 4 bases and V 3 bases, and 6 bases lay outside the gene matches. Germline assignment: CDR1 SGDLS and CDR2 YYNGEE. The CDR3 DNA sequence: TGTGCCAGCAGCGGAGGGGGCCGTCCAGAGACCCAGTACTTC. Its protein is CASSGGGRPETQYF. The whole variable domain, filled in from reference TRBV9 and TRBJ2-5, reads DSGVTQTPKHLITATGQRVTLRCSPRSGDLSVYWYQQSLDQGLQFLIQYYNGEERAKGNILERFSAQQFPDLHSELNLSSLELGDSALYFCASSGGGRPETQYFGPGTRLLVL.

This chain links TRBV4-3 with TRBJ2-1, with TRBD1 matching over 7 bases. V dropped 4 bases and J dropped 3; count of bases not matched to a gene: 9. Germline V lookup: CDR1 LGHNA, CDR2 YSLEER. The CDR3 totals 16 residues. The DNA for the CDR3 is TGCGCCAGCAGCCGAGGCTGGACAGGAGACTACAATGAGCAGTTCTTC. Amino acids: CASSRGWTGDYNEQFF.

The chain carries TRBV7-9 and TRBJ1-3; D is possibly TRBD1 (5 bases). Trimming left V 3 bases short and J 5 bases short, with 8 bases between. Germline lookup yields CDR1 SEHNR and CDR2 FQNEAQ (reference sequence). This CDR3 spans 13 amino acids. CDR3 region: CASSLGRRNTIYF. The CDR3, as DNA: TGTGCCAGCAGCTTGGGACGGAGAAACACCATATATTTT.

The J gene is TRBJ1-1, the V gene TRBV6-1; tentatively, D is TRBD1 (6 bases). The CDR3 extends over 15 amino acids. The V end lost 1 base, the J end lost 8 bases, and 17 bases lay between the germline ends. In germline, CDR1 is MNHNS, CDR2 SASEGT. Here the CDR3 DNA reads TGTGCCAGCAGTGAAGACCCGGGGGCCGCCTCCGAAGCTTTCTTT. The encoded protein is CASSEDPGAASEAFF.

The chain has TRBV28 and TRBJ2-3; D gene unclear. CDR3 length equals 15 residues. Trimming left V 4 bases short and J 0 bases short, with 11 bases between. The germline gives CDR1 MDHEN, CDR2 SYDVKM. CDR3: CASSSWTASTDTQYF. Written as DNA, the CDR3 is TGTGCCAGCAGTTCATGGACGGCTAGCACAGATACGCAGTATTTT.

The gene calls are TRBV9 and TRBJ2-1; D is unresolved. The V gene lost 0 bases and the J gene lost 2 bases, with 12 bases spanning the gap. The germline CDR1 and CDR2 sequences are SGDLS and YYNGEE. This CDR3 comprises 16 residues. The CDR3 DNA follows: TGTGCCAGCAGCGTAGGTTCCCTTTTCCCCTACAATGAGCAGTTCTTC. This codes for CASSVGSLFPYNEQFF.

The chain carries TRBV4-1 and TRBJ1-2; 8 nucleotides align to TRBD1. The CDR3 sequence is 13 residues long. The junction had 6 bases not matched to a gene; V was cut back by 4 bases and J by 8 bases. CDR1 is MGHRA and CDR2 is YSYEKL in the germline V gene. CDR3 coding DNA: TGCGCCAGCAGCCCGTGGACAGGGTACGGCTACACCTTC. It codes for CASSPWTGYGYTF.

Comment on this clonotype: At one end the junction does not follow the germline gene, possibly because of a read error. The CDR3 is CSALLGRIF. DNA of the CDR3: TGCAGTGCTTTACTCGGGAGGATCTTC. This chain links TRBV20-1 with TRBJ2-1, with 7 nucleotides matching TRBD2. CDR1 and CDR2 from the germline V gene are DFQATT and SNEGSKA (reference sequence). This CDR3 is 9 amino acids long.

The chain recombines TRBV2 with TRBJ2-1; 9 bases fit TRBD2. CDR3 length: 15 amino acids. V shed 8 bases and J 4 bases; nucleotides not matched to a gene: 9. The germline V gene encodes CDR1 SNHLY and CDR2 FYNNEI. The CDR3 protein is CASGPGLALYNEQFF. The CDR3 bases are TGTGCCAGCGGACCGGGACTAGCCCTTTACAATGAGCAGTTCTTC.

The J gene is TRBJ2-3, the V gene TRBV7-9; a possible D gene is TRBD2 (6 bases). The CDR3 is made up of 16 amino acids. V was clipped by 1 base and J by 3 bases, with 14 bases between them. Looked up from germline, CDR1 is SEHNR and CDR2 is FQNEAQ (reference sequence). CDR3 sequence reads: CASSLEAGTQTDTQYF. The CDR3 DNA follows: TGTGCCAGCAGCTTAGAGGCGGGGACGCAAACAGATACGCAGTATTTT.

This chain links TRBV11-2 with TRBJ2-5, with TRBD2 matching 9 bases. V trimming: 5 bases; J trimming: 4 bases; junction bases outside the gene matches: 17. The CDR3 is made up of 18 amino acids. CDR1 and CDR2 from the germline V gene are SGHAT and FQNNGV. CDR3 protein: CASSPYESGRFGGETQYF. Here the CDR3 DNA reads TGTGCCAGCAGCCCCTATGAAAGCGGGAGGTTTGGTGGAGAGACCCAGTACTTC.

This chain's CDR3 is CASSFNGGAGQETQYF. CDR3 in DNA: TGTGCCAGCAGCTTCAATGGTGGGGCAGGTCAAGAGACCCAGTACTTC. The chain joins TRBV7-9 to TRBJ2-5; tentatively, D is TRBD1 (5 bases). Germline CDR1 SEHNR, CDR2 FQNEAQ (reference sequence). Trimming shortened V by 3 bases and J by 2 bases, and 16 bases separated the two germline ends. The CDR3 loop spans 16 amino acids.

V usage is TRBV6-1 and J usage is TRBJ2-3; the D gene is possibly TRBD2 (5 bases). Trimming cost V 7 bases and J 12 bases, with 14 bases left between them. CDR1 is MNHNS, CDR2 SASEGT, per germline. This CDR3 has 11 residues. CDR3 coding DNA: TGTGCCAGCACCATCGGGGAATCCCAGTATTTT. It translates to CASTIGESQYF.